Described below is a single TCR beta chain sequence and its context. Antigen specificity is unknown. These data come from a study of cytomegalovirus exposure and HLA in healthy donors. Study findings and constraints: Reported results showed that the classifier diagnosed cytomegalovirus status with high specificity and sensitivity. Overall, some 160 TCR beta chains were annotated as cytomegalovirus-associated. A later analysis found first-cohort TCR clusters tended to co-occur in the approximately 110 validation repertoires. In vitro, a few CMV-associated chains proved specific for CMV antigens.

Germline V lookup: CDR1 SGHRS, CDR2 YFSETQ. V was trimmed by 2 bases and J by 0 bases, leaving 9 bases between them. This CDR3 spans 15 amino acids. Assay used: immunoSEQ multiplex PCR; TCRdb lists only in-frame clones, some missing. The sample consists of tens of thousands of clones, 93% of them appearing once. The chain employs TRBV5-1 and TRBJ1-5, with D possibly TRBD1 on 5 matching bases. What was sequenced was PBMCs. This clonotype was obtained from a man aged 18 to 30 in good health and CMV-seronegative. Written as DNA, the CDR3 is TGCGCCAGCAGCTTTGGGGGGGATAGCAATCAGCCCCAGCATTTT. This translates into CASSFGGDSNQPQHF.